This TCR beta chain was captured by sequencing in a study of T cell responses to AZD1222 COVID-19 vaccine. Study-level findings and limits: Variant regions that are unmutated are reportedly the target of nearly half of spike-specific TCRs. Most donors were white British and more were female, and clonal diversity was possibly underestimated.

Second-dose intervals near 4 or 12 weeks were combined. Worth noting for this clone: Its antigen is not identified.

CDR3 length: 15 amino acids. V trimming: 3 bases; J trimming: 3 bases; junction bases outside the gene matches: 8. Germline loops: CDR1 MDHEN, CDR2 SYDVKM. Assay: immunoSEQ multiplex PCR; the TCRdb copy retains only in-frame clones and omits some. Among around 130,000 clones listed, around 87% were seen once. Sequencing used peripheral blood, obtained 28 days after the second AZD1222 dose. This clonotype originated in an adult who received the AZD1222 COVID-19 vaccine. The J gene is TRBJ2-7, the V gene TRBV28, with 7 bases lining up with TRBD1. In DNA form, the CDR3 reads TGTGCCAGCAGTTTTGCCGGGACAGCCGGCTACGAGCAGTACTTC. Residues: CASSFAGTAGYEQYF.